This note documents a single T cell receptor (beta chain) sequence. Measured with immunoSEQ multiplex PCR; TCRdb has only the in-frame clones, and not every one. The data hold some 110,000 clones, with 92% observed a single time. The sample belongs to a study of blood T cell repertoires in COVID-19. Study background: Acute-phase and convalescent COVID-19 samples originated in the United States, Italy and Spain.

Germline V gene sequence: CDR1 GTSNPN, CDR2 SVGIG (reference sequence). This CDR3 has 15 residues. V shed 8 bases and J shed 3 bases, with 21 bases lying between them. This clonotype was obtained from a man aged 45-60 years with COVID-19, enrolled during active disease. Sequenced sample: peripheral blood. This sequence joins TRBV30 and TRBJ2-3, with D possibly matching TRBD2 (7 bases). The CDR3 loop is CAGYSRGGGTDTQYF. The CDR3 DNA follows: TGTGCCGGATATTCCCGAGGGGGAGGGACAGATACGCAGTATTTT.